Sequencing of this TCR beta chain was carried out in a study of T cell repertoires in cytomegalovirus infection. Study-level points and caveats: The ex vivo response was dominated by HLA-C-restricted CMV-specific TCR beta clonotypes.

Note on this clonotype: Antigen: not known.

V dropped 2 bases and J dropped 6 bases, with 14 bases sitting between them. This CDR3 has 15 amino acids. Germline values: CDR1 MNHEY, CDR2 SVGEGT. TCRdb fed the reads into MiXCR, producing one record per CDR3 protein. Of roughly 500,000 distinct CDR3 sequences listed, around 30% were seen once; the top ten hold roughly 16%. The sequence came from a human donor in good health (CMV status not recorded). Some clones in this sample may be carry-over from other donors' samples. The starting material was cultured PBMCs, obtained from culture after CMV antigen stimulation. The chain couples TRBV6-2 or TRBV6-3 to TRBJ1-5; the D gene is possibly TRBD1 (5 bases). CDR3 protein: CASSYLLRGFQPQHF. The CDR3 nucleotides are TGTGCCAGCAGTTACCTCTTGCGGGGGTTTCAGCCCCAGCATTTT.